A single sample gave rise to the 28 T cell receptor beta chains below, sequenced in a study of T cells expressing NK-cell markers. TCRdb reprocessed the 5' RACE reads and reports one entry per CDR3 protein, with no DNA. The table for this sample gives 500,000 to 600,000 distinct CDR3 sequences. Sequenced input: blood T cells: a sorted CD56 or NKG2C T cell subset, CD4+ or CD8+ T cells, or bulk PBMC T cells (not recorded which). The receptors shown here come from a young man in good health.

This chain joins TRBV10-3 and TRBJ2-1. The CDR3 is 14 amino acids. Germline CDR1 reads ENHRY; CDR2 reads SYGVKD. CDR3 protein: CAISESVSSNEQFF.

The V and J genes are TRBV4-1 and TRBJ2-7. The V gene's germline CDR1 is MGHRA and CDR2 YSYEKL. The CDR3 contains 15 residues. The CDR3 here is CASSQEWALHYEQYF.

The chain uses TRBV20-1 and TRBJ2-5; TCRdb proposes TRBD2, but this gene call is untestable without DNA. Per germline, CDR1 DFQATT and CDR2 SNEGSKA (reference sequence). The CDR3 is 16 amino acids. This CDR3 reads CSAPGLAGGSGETQYF.

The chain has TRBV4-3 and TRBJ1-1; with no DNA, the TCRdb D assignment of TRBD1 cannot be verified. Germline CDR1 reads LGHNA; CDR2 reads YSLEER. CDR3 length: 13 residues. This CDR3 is CASSPLGGTEAFF.

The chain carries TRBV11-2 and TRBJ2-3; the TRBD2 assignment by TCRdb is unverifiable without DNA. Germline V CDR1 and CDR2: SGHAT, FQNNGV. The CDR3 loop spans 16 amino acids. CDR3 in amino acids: CASSSPPSGGTDTQYF.

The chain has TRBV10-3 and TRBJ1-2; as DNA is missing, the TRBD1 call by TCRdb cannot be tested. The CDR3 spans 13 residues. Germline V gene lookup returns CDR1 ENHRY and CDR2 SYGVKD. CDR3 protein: CAISGQGYGGYTF.

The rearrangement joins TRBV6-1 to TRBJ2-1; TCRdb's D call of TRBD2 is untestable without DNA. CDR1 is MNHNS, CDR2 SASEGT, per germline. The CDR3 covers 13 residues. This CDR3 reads CASRRTSPNEQFF.

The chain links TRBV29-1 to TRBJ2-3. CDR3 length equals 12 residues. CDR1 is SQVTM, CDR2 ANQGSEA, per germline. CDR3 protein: CSVEAVTDTQYF.

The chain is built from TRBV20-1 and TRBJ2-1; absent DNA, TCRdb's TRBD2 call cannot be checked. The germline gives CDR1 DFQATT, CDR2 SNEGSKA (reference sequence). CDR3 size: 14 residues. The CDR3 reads CSAGGTRKGNEQFF.

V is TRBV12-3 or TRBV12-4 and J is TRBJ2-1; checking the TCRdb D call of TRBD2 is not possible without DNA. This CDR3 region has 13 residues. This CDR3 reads CASSPAGEVEQFF.

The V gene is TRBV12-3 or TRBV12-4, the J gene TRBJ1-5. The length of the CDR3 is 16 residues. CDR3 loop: CASSLTGMGGNQPQHF.

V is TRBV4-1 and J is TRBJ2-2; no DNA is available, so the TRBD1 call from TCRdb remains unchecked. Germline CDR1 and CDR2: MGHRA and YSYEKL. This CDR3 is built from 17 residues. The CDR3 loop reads CASSQDGQVANTGELFF.

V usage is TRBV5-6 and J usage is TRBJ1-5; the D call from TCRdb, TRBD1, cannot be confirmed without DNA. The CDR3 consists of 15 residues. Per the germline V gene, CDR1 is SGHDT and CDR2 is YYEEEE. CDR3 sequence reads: CASSPLWGGNQPQHF. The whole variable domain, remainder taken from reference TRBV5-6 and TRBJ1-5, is DAGVTQSPTHLIKTRGQQVTLRCSPKSGHDTVSWYQQALGQGPQFIFQYYEEEERQRGNFPDRFSGHQFPNYSSELNVNALLLGDSALYLCASSPLWGGNQPQHFGDGTRLSIL.

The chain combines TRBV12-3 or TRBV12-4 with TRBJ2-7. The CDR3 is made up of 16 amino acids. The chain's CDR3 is CASSLMAGESSYEQYF.

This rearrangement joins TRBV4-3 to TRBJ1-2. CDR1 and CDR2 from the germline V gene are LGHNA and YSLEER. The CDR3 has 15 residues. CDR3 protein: CASSQDGRTNYGYTF.

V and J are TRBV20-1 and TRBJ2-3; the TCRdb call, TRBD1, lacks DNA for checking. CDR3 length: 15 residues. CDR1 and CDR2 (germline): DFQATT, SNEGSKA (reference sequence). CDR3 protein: CSARDPGGGTDTQYF.

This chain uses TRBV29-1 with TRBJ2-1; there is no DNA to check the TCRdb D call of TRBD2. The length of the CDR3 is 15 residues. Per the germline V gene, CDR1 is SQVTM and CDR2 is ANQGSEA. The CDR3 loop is CSVEERASGSYEQFF.

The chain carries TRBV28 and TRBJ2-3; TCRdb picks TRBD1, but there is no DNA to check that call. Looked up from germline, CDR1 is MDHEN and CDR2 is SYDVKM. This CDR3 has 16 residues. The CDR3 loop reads CASSSGYGQSTDTQYF.

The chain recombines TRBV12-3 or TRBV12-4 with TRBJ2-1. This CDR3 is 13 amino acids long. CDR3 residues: CASSLGVGNEQFF.

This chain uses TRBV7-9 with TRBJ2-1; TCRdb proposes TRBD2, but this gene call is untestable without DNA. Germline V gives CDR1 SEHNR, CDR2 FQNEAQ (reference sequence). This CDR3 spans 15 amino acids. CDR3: CASSHTRQVYNEQFF.

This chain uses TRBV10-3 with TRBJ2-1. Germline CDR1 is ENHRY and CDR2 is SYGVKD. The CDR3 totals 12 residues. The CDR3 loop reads CATRGPSNEQFF.

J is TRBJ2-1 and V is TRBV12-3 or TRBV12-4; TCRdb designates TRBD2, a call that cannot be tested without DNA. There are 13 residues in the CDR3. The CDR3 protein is CASSHTDYPQQFF.

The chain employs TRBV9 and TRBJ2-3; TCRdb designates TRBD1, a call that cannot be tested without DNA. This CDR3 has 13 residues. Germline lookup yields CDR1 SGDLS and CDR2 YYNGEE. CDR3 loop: CASSSRWADTQYF.

The CDR3 loop reads CASSPGQGDGYTF. V usage is TRBV12-3 or TRBV12-4 and J usage is TRBJ1-2; TCRdb selects TRBD1, and the lack of DNA leaves this call unchecked. This CDR3 contains 13 residues.

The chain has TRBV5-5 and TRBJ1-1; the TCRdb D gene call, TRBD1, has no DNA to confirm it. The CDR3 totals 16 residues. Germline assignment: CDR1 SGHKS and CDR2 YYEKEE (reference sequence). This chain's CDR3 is CASSFWPARWGTEAFF.

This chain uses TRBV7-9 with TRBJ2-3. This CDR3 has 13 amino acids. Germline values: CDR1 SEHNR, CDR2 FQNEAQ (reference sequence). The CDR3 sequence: CASRHEVTDTQYF.

CDR3 sequence reads: CASSLQREAPYEQYF. The chain couples TRBV12-3 or TRBV12-4 to TRBJ2-7; no DNA is available, so the TRBD2 call from TCRdb remains unchecked. The CDR3 covers 15 residues.

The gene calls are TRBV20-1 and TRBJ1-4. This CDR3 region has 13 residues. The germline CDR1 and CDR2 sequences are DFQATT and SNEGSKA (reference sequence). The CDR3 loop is CSAQGDLDEKLFF.